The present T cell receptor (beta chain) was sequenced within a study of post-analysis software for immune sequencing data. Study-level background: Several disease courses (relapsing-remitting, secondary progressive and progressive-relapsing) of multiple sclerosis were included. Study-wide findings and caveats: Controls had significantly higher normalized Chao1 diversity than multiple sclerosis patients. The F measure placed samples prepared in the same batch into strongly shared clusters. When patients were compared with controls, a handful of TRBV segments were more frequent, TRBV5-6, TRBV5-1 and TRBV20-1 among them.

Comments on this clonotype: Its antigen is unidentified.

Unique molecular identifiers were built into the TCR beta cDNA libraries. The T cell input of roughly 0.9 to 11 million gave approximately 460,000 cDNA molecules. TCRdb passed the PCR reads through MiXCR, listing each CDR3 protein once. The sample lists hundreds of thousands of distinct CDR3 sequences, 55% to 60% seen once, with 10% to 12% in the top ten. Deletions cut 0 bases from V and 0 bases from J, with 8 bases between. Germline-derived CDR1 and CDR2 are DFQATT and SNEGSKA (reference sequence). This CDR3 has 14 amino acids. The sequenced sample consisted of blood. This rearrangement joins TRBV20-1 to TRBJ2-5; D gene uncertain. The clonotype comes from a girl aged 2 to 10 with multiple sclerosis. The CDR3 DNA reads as TGCAGTGCTAGAGACGCGAACTACCAAGAGACCCAGTACTTC. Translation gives CSARDANYQETQYF.